This TCR beta chain was obtained from a study of somatic mutations in cytotoxic T cells in rheumatoid arthritis. Germline assignment: CDR1 SGHVT and CDR2 SQSDAQ. The CDR3 has 18 residues. Losses at the gene ends were 0 bases for V and 5 bases for J; bases not matched to a gene: 4. Assay used: immunoSEQ multiplex PCR; TCRdb lists only in-frame clones, some missing. The sample records roughly 14,000 clones, under 85% being singletons. Input material: CD8+ T cells sorted from blood. The clonotype originates from an adult with rheumatoid arthritis. The gene calls are TRBV7-4 and TRBJ2-2; 15 bases fit TRBD2. The CDR3: CASSLAGLAGGETGELFF. DNA for the CDR3: TGTGCCAGCAGCTTAGCGGGACTAGCGGGGGGAGAGACCGGGGAGCTGTTTTTT.